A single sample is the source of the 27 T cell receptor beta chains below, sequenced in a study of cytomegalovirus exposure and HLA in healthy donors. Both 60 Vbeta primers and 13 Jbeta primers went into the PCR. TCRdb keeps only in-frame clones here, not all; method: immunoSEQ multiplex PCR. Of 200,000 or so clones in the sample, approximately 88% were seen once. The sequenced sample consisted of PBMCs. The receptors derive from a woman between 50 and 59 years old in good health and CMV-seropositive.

The CDR3 is CASSPYTGGNTEAFF. Here the CDR3 DNA reads TGTGCCAGCAGCCCTTATACAGGGGGCAACACTGAAGCTTTCTTT. The chain combines TRBV13 with TRBJ1-1; 9 bases fit TRBD1. The CDR3 runs 15 residues. The germline CDR1 and CDR2 sequences are PRHDT and FYEKMQ (reference sequence). The V gene end was trimmed by 5 bases and the J gene end by 2 bases; junction bases not matched to a gene: 6.

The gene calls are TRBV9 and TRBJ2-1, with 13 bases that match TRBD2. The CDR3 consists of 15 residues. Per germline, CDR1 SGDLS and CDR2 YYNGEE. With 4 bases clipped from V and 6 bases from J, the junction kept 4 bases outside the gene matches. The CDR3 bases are TGTGCCAGCAGCCTTGGGACTAGCGGGACCAATGAGCAGTTCTTC. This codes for CASSLGTSGTNEQFF.

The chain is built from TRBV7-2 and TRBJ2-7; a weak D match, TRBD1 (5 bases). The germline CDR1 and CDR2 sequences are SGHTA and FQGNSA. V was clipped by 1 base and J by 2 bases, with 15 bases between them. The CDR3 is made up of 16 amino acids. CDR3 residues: CASSLESSGSTYEQYF. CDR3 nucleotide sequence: TGTGCCAGCAGCTTAGAATCTTCAGGGTCTACCTACGAGCAGTACTTC.

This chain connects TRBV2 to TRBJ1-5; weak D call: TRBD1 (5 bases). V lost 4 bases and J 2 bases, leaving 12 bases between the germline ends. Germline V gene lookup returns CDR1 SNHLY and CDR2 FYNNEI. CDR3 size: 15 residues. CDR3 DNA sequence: TGTGCCAGCAGTGTTAGAACAGGAGGCAATCAGCCCCAGCATTTT. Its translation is CASSVRTGGNQPQHF.

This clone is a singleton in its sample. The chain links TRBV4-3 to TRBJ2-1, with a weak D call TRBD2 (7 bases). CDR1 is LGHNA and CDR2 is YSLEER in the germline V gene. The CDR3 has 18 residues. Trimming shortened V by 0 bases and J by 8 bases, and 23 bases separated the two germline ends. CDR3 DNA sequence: TGCGCCAGCAGCCAAGATGATTGGTGGGGGGGCCGAGTAGATGAGCAGTTCTTC. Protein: CASSQDDWWGGRVDEQFF.

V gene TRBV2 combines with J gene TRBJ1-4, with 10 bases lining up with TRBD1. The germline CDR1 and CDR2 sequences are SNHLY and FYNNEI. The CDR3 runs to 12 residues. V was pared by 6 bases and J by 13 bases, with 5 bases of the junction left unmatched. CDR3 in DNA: TGTGCCAGCAGGGACAGGGGGGTTCTACTGTTTTTT. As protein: CASRDRGVLLFF. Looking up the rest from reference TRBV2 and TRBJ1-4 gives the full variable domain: EPEVTQTPSHQVTQMGQEVILRCVPISNHLYFYWYRQILGQKVEFLVSFYNNEISEKSEIFDDQFSVERPDGSNFTLKIRSTKLEDSAMYFCASRDRGVLLFFGSGTQLSVL.

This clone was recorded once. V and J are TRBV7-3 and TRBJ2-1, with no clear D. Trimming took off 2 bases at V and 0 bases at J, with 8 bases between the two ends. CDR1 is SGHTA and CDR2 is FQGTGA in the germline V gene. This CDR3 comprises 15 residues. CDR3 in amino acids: CASSLVESSYNEQFF. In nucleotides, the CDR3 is TGTGCCAGCAGCTTAGTAGAGAGCTCCTACAATGAGCAGTTCTTC.

The CDR3 sequence: CASSVSRQGADTQYF. CDR3 nucleotide sequence: TGTGCCAGCAGTGTCTCCCGGCAGGGTGCCGATACGCAGTATTTT. The chain carries TRBV2 and TRBJ2-3, with D maybe TRBD1 (5 bases). The CDR3 consists of 15 residues. The germline gives CDR1 SNHLY, CDR2 FYNNEI. V lost 4 bases and J lost 6, with 17 bases in between.

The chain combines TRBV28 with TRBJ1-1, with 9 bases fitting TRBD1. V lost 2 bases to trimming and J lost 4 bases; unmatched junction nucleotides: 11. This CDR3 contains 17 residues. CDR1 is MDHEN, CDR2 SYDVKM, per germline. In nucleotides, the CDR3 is TGTGCCAGCAGTTTAACCGGGACAGGGACAAGAGGCACTGAAGCTTTCTTT. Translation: CASSLTGTGTRGTEAFF.

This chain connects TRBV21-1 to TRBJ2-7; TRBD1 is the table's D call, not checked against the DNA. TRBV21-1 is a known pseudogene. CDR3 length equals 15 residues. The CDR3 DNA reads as TGTGCCAGCAGCAAAGAGGTGCGGACAGCCTACGAGCAGTACTTC. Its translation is CASSKEVRTAYEQYF.

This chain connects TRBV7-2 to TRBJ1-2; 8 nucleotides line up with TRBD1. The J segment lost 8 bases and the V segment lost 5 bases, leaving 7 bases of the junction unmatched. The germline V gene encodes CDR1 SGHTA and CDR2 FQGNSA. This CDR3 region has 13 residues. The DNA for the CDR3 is TGTGCCAGCAGCCAGGACAGGGTCGGAGGCTACACCTTC. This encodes CASSQDRVGGYTF.

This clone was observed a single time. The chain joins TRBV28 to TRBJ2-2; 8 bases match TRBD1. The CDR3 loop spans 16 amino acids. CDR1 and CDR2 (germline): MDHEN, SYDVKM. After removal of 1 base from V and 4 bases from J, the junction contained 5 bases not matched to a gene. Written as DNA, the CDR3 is TGTGCCAGCAGTTTATCCGGCAGGGGGCGCACCGGGGAGCTGTTTTTT. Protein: CASSLSGRGRTGELFF.

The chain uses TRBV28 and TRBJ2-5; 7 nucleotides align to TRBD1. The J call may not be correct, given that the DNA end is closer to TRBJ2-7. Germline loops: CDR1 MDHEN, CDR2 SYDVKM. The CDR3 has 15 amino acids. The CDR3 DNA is TGTGCCAGCAGTTCAGCAGGGGGTCCAGCCTACGAGCAGTACTTC. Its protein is CASSSAGGPAYEQYF.

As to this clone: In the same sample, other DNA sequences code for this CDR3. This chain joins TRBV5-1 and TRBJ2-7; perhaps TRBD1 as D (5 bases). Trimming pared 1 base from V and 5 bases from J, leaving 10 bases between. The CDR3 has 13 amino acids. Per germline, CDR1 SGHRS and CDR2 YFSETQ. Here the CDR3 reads CASSLRQGHEQYF. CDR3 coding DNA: TGCGCCAGCAGCTTGCGGCAGGGCCACGAGCAGTACTTC.

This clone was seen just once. Written as DNA, the CDR3 is TGTGCCAGCAGTTACGCGGGGCGGAAGTACTTC. It is translated as CASSYAGRKYF. The chain employs TRBV2 and TRBJ2-7; D may be TRBD2 (6 bases). CDR3 length equals 11 residues. In germline, CDR1 is SNHLY, CDR2 FYNNEI. The V end was cut by 5 bases, the J end by 11 bases, with 13 bases between.

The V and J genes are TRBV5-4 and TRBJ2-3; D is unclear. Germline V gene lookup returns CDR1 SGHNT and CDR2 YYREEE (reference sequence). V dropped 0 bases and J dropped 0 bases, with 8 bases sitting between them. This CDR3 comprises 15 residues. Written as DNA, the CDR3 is TGTGCCAGCAGCTTGGTAGCTACTAGCACAGATACGCAGTATTTT. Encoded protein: CASSLVATSTDTQYF.

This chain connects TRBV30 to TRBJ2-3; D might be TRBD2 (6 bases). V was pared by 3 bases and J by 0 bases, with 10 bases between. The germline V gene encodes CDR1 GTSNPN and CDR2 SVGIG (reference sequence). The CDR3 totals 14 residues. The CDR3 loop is CAWSEGTSTDTQYF. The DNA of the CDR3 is TGTGCCTGGAGCGAAGGGACTAGCACAGATACGCAGTATTTT.

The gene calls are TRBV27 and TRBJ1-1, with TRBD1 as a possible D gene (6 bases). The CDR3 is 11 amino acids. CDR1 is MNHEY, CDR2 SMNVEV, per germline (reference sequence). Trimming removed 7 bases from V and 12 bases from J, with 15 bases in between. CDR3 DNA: TGTGCCAGCAAAGAAGGGGGTTGGACTTTCTTT. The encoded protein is CASKEGGWTFF.

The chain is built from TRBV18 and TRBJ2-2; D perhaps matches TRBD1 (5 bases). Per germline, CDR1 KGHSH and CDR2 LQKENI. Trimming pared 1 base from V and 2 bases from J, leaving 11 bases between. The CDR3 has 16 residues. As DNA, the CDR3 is TGTGCCAGCTCACCACAGAGGCAGGGAAACACCGGGGAGCTGTTTTTT. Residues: CASSPQRQGNTGELFF.

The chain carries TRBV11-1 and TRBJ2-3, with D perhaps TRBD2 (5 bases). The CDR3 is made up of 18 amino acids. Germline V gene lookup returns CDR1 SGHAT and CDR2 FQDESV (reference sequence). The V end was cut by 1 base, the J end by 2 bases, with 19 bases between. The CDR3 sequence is CASSLGETSTIITDTQYF. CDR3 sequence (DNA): TGTGCCAGCAGCTTAGGGGAGACTTCTACGATAATCACAGATACGCAGTATTTT. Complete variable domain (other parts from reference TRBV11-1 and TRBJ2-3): EAEVAQSPRYKITEKSQAVAFWCDPISGHATLYWYRQILGQGPELLVQFQDESVVDDSQLPKDRFSAERLKGVDSTLKIQPAELGDSAMYLCASSLGETSTIITDTQYFGPGTRLTVL.

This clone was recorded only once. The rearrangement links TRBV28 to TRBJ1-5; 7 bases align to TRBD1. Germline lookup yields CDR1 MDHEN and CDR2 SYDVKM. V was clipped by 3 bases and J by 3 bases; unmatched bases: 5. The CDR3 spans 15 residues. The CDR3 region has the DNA TGTGCCAGCAGTTTCAGCGACAGGGACAATCAGCCCCAGCATTTT. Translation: CASSFSDRDNQPQHF. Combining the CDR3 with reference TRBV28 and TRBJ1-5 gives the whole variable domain DVKVTQSSRYLVKRTGEKVFLECVQDMDHENMFWYRQDPGLGLRLIYFSYDVKMKEKGDIPEGYSVSREKKERFSLILESASTNQTSMYLCASSFSDRDNQPQHFGDGTRLSIL.

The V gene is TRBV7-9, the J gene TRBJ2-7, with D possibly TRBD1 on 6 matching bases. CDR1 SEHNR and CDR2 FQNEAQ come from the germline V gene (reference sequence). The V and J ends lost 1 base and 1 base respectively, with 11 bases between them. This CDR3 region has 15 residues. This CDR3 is CASSLEPGESYEQYF. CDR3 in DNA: TGTGCCAGCAGCTTAGAGCCAGGGGAGTCCTACGAGCAGTACTTC. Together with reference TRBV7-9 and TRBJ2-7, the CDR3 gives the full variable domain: DTGVSQNPRHKITKRGQNVTFRCDPISEHNRLYWYRQTLGQGPEFLTYFQNEAQLEKSRLLSDRFSAERPKGSFSTLEIQRTEQGDSAMYLCASSLEPGESYEQYFGPGTRLTVT.

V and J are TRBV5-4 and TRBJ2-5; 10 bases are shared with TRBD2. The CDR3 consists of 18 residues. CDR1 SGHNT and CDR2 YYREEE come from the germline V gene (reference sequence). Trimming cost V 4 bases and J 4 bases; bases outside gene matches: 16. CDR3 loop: CASSPRQRGGQGAETQYF. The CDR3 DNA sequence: TGTGCCAGCAGCCCCCGCCAGCGGGGGGGCCAGGGTGCAGAGACCCAGTACTTC. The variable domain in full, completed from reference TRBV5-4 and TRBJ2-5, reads ETGVTQSPTHLIKTRGQQVTLRCSSQSGHNTVSWYQQALGQGPQFIFQYYREEENGRGNFPPRFSGLQFPNYSSELNVNALELDDSALYLCASSPRQRGGQGAETQYFGPGTRLLVL.

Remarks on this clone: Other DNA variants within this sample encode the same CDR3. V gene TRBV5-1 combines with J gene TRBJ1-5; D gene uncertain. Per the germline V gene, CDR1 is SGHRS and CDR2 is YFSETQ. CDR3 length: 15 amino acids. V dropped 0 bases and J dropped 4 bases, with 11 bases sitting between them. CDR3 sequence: CASSLEGGGNQPQHF. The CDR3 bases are TGCGCCAGCAGCTTGGAGGGAGGCGGGAATCAGCCCCAGCATTTT.

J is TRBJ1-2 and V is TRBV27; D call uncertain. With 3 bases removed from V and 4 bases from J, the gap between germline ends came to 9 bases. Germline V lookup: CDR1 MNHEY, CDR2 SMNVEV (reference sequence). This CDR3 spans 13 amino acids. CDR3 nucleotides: TGTGCCAGCAGTTTTTTCGCAGGCTATGGCTACACCTTC. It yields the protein CASSFFAGYGYTF.

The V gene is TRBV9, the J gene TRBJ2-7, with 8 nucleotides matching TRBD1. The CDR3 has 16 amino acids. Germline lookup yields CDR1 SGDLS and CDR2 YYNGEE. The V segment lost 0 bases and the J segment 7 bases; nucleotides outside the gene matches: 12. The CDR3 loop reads CASSVVARTGLGEQYF. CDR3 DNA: TGTGCCAGCAGCGTAGTGGCGAGGACAGGGCTGGGGGAGCAGTACTTC.

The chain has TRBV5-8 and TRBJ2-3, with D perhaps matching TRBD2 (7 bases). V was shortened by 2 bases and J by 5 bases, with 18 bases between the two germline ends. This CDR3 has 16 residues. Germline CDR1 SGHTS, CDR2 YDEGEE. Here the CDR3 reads CASSFRGGRSVDTQYF. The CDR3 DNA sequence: TGTGCCAGCAGCTTTCGCGGGGGCCGAAGCGTAGATACGCAGTATTTT.